Presented here are 19 T cell receptor beta chains from one specimen sequenced in a study of identical twins. TCRdb reprocessed the 5' RACE reads with MiXCR, giving one entry per CDR3 protein. Of 540,000 or so distinct CDR3 sequences in the sample, under 25% were seen once. The sample also formed part of further work on yellow fever vaccine responses in identical twins.

The sequencing input was CD4+ T cells sorted from blood. The receptors originated from a young woman in good health.

A few counts support this clonotype. The chain's CDR3 is CASSKERAYEQYF. The DNA of the CDR3 is TGTGCCAGCAGCAAAGAAAGAGCTTACGAGCAGTACTTC. V and J are TRBV21-1 and TRBJ2-7. TRBV21-1 is tagged as a pseudogene. CDR3 size: 13 residues.

This clonotype was detected a few times. The V and J genes are TRBV2 and TRBJ2-7; D unclear. Trimming cost V 7 bases and J 1 base, with 14 bases left between them. Germline-derived CDR1 and CDR2 are SNHLY and FYNNEI. The CDR3 spans 14 residues. CDR3 nucleotides: TGTGCCAGCACTACCAATGAAGCTTCCTACGAGCAGTACTTC. It codes for CASTTNEASYEQYF.

This clonotype was counted only a few times. The chain links TRBV5-1 to TRBJ2-3, with D perhaps matching TRBD2 (5 bases). The CDR3 sequence is 18 residues long. CDR1 and CDR2 (germline): SGHRS, YFSETQ. The V and J ends lost 4 bases and 0 bases respectively, with 21 bases between them. For the CDR3, the DNA is TGCGCCAGCAGCCGGGGTCGGGCAGCCTTTGAAAGCACAGATACGCAGTATTTT. Residues: CASSRGRAAFESTDTQYF.

The sample holds a few counts of this clonotype. The rearrangement links TRBV12-3 or TRBV12-4 to TRBJ2-7; 10 bases fit TRBD1. The CDR3 consists of 14 residues. V was clipped by 7 bases and J by 2 bases; unmatched bases: 5. CDR3 in DNA: TGTGCCAGCACCGTGGGACAGGGGACCTACGAGCAGTACTTC. The encoded protein is CASTVGQGTYEQYF.

This chain links TRBV19 with TRBJ1-6, with TRBD1 matching 7 bases. The CDR3 runs to 14 residues. Germline V CDR1 and CDR2: LNHDA, SQIVND (reference sequence). V shed 5 bases, J shed 6 bases, and the junction held 4 bases outside the gene matches. The CDR3 sequence is CASSAGQSNSPLHF. CDR3 DNA: TGTGCCAGTAGTGCGGGACAGAGTAATTCACCCCTCCACTTT.

This clonotype has a single count. V gene TRBV20-1 combines with J gene TRBJ2-1, with 11 bases fitting TRBD1. In germline, CDR1 is DFQATT, CDR2 SNEGSKA (reference sequence). The CDR3 has 17 amino acids. This CDR3 is CCAGGQGASERYNEQFF. In DNA, the CDR3 is TGCTGCGCCGGTGGACAGGGGGCCTCCGAAAGGTACAATGAGCAGTTCTTC.

The V gene is TRBV25-1, the J gene TRBJ2-7, with D perhaps TRBD2 (6 bases). The ends were cut back, 4 bases at V and 2 bases at J, with 9 bases in the middle. Germline V gives CDR1 MGHDK, CDR2 SYGVNS. The CDR3 is 13 residues long. The CDR3 region is CASSAWGAYEQYF. The CDR3, as DNA: TGTGCCAGCAGTGCTTGGGGGGCCTACGAGCAGTACTTC.

The chain recombines TRBV12-3 or TRBV12-4 with TRBJ2-3; no clear D gene. V dropped 1 base and J dropped 2 bases, with 10 bases sitting between them. The CDR3 consists of 15 residues. The CDR3, as DNA: TGTGCCAGCAGTTTAGTTGGGGTGAACACAGATACGCAGTATTTT. Amino acid sequence: CASSLVGVNTDTQYF.

This chain joins TRBV6-1 and TRBJ2-3; D perhaps matches TRBD1 (5 bases). The CDR3 is 15 residues long. Looked up from germline, CDR1 is MNHNS and CDR2 is SASEGT. V dropped 6 bases and J dropped 5 bases, with 18 bases sitting between them. The CDR3 loop is CASSGPRQGGDTQYF. The CDR3 DNA reads as TGTGCCAGCAGCGGGCCTCGGCAGGGTGGAGATACGCAGTATTTT.

The gene calls are TRBV19 and TRBJ1-2; the D is unclear. Germline CDR1 and CDR2: LNHDA and SQIVND (reference sequence). The CDR3 totals 12 residues. V was clipped by 1 base and J by 6 bases, with 6 bases between them. The CDR3 nucleotides are TGTGCCAGTAGTATAGCGGCTGATGGCTACACCTTC. Amino acid sequence: CASSIAADGYTF.

For this clonotype: The junction does not match germline at one end; this may be a read error. DNA of the CDR3: TGCGCCAGCAGTTTGGAAGTGGGACAGGGGAAATCAAATGAGCAGTTCTTC. Amino acid sequence: CASSLEVGQGKSNEQFF. The J gene is TRBJ2-1, the V gene TRBV5-1, with TRBD1 identical over 10 bases. The CDR3 extends over 17 amino acids. Germline V lookup: CDR1 SGHRS, CDR2 YFSETQ.

The rearrangement joins TRBV13 to TRBJ2-1, with D possibly matching TRBD2 (6 bases). V was clipped by 1 base and J by 9 bases, with 19 bases between them. The CDR3 has 16 amino acids. Germline lookup yields CDR1 PRHDT and CDR2 FYEKMQ (reference sequence). The CDR3, as DNA: TGTGCCAGCAGCTTAGTTACTAGCCTCAGTGTTGGTGAGCAGTTCTTC. Amino acids: CASSLVTSLSVGEQFF. The complete variable domain, with remaining parts taken from reference TRBV13 and TRBJ2-1, reads AAGVIQSPRHLIKEKRETATLKCYPIPRHDTVYWYQQGPGQDPQFLISFYEKMQSDKGSIPDRFSAQQFSDYHSELNMSSLELGDSALYFCASSLVTSLSVGEQFFGPGTRLTVL.

This chain connects TRBV7-9 to TRBJ1-2, with D maybe TRBD1 (6 bases). V was clipped by 5 bases and J by 4 bases, with 14 bases between them. This CDR3 spans 14 amino acids. From germline, CDR1 is SEHNR and CDR2 FQNEAQ (reference sequence). In DNA, the CDR3 is TGTGCCAGCAGCCACGACCGGGACACCTATGGCTACACCTTC. It specifies CASSHDRDTYGYTF.

The chain carries TRBV27 and TRBJ2-1, with 7 bases lining up with TRBD2. Trimming removed 2 bases from V and 6 bases from J; junction bases left unmatched: 7. Germline V lookup: CDR1 MNHEY, CDR2 SMNVEV (reference sequence). The CDR3 runs 15 residues. The CDR3 region is CASSLERGLGNEQFF. The CDR3 nucleotides read TGTGCCAGCAGTTTAGAGCGGGGCCTAGGCAATGAGCAGTTCTTC.

With regard to this clonotype: Mismatch with germline at one junction end may stem from a read error. The CDR3 sequence: CAGSISGRSYNEQFF. In DNA form, the CDR3 reads TGTGCCGGCAGCATTAGCGGGAGGAGCTACAATGAGCAGTTCTTC. V usage is TRBV7-2 and J usage is TRBJ2-1; 10 positions agree with TRBD2. This CDR3 comprises 15 residues. The germline V gene encodes CDR1 SGHTA and CDR2 FQGNSA.

The chain uses TRBV5-1 and TRBJ2-5; 15 bases line up with TRBD2. CDR3 length equals 21 residues. The junction had 14 bases not matched to a gene; V was cut back by 0 bases and J by 2 bases. The germline V gene encodes CDR1 SGHRS and CDR2 YFSETQ. The CDR3 nucleotides are TGCGCCAGCAGCTTGGAGGTGGTCGGGACTAGCGGGAGGCCCACACAAGAGACCCAGTACTTC. Its translation is CASSLEVVGTSGRPTQETQYF.

The chain has TRBV7-9 and TRBJ2-2, with 7 bases identical to TRBD1. The V gene end was trimmed by 5 bases and the J gene end by 1 base; junction bases not matched to a gene: 4. The CDR3 has 15 residues. CDR1 SEHNR and CDR2 FQNEAQ come from the germline V gene (reference sequence). The CDR3: CASSPHRGNTGELFF. CDR3 bases: TGTGCCAGCAGCCCCCACAGGGGGAACACCGGGGAGCTGTTTTTT.

This rearrangement joins TRBV5-6 to TRBJ2-3; the D gene is possibly TRBD1 (6 bases). Between the trimmed V and J ends, which lost 3 bases and 2 bases, there was a span of 13 bases. The length of the CDR3 is 15 residues. Germline V gene data show CDR1 as SGHDT and CDR2 as YYEEEE. This chain's CDR3 is CASSSRQELTDTQYF. Here the CDR3 DNA reads TGTGCCAGCAGCTCCCGACAGGAGCTCACAGATACGCAGTATTTT.

The chain couples TRBV9 to TRBJ2-1, with a possible D match to TRBD1 (5 bases). The V end was cut by 0 bases, the J end by 5 bases, with 6 bases between. Germline CDR1 reads SGDLS; CDR2 reads YYNGEE. CDR3 length: 13 amino acids. CDR3 region: CASSVEGNNEQFF. CDR3 in DNA: TGTGCCAGCAGCGTAGAGGGGAACAATGAGCAGTTCTTC.